The T cell receptor beta chain described here comes from a study of cytomegalovirus exposure and HLA in healthy donors. This clone showed up just once. The PCR had 60 Vbeta and 13 Jbeta primers. This table comes from immunoSEQ multiplex PCR, and its TCRdb copy is limited to in-frame clones, with some not included. The data show 150,000 to 200,000 clones, approximately 11% seen once. CDR1 is SGHKS, CDR2 YYEKEE, per germline (reference sequence). V lost 4 bases and J lost 9, with 19 bases in between. The CDR3 sequence is 15 residues long. The receptor was derived from a man in his fifties or sixties in good health and CMV-seropositive. The sample taken for sequencing was PBMCs. The V gene is TRBV5-5, the J gene TRBJ2-2, with a tentative D call TRBD2 (6 bases). The CDR3 reads CASSLGEESFWELFF. The CDR3 nucleotides read TGTGCCAGCAGCCTCGGGGAGGAGAGTTTCTGGGAGCTGTTTTTT.